This T cell receptor (beta chain) was recorded in a study of cytotoxic CD8 clonotypes in ibrutinib-treated CLL. Study-wide results and limits: Clonality increased at ibrutinib response, then returned toward baseline at progression. Contraction or stability on treatment characterized the public clonotypes, which were uncommon.

This clone was detected once. As yet, its antigen is unknown. The germline V gene encodes CDR1 SGHRS and CDR2 YFSETQ. V lost 4 bases and J 2 bases, leaving 10 bases between the germline ends. There are 13 residues in the CDR3. Data came from immunoSEQ multiplex PCR; TCRdb stores just in-frame clones and leaves some out. The repertoire has 200,000 or so clones, more than 70% of them found once; the top ten carry over 9.5%. The chain combines TRBV5-1 with TRBJ2-7, with D perhaps TRBD1 (6 bases). Sequenced material: PBMCs, taken after 12 months of ibrutinib treatment. The sequence derives from a human donor with chronic lymphocytic leukemia. The CDR3 loop is CASSLTGTYEQYF. DNA of the CDR3: TGCGCCAGCAGCCTGACAGGAACCTACGAGCAGTACTTC.